This T cell receptor (beta chain) was recovered during a study of T cell repertoires in cytomegalovirus infection. Background on the study: The authors relied on CMV epitopes, both recently identified HLA-C-restricted and well-studied HLA-B-restricted. Indicated by public TCR beta signatures were CMV infection and matching HLA type.

The table lists this clonotype with a few counts. The antigen is undetermined. Looked up from germline, CDR1 is LGHNA and CDR2 is YSLEER. Trimming cost V 0 bases and J 8 bases, with 8 bases left between them. The CDR3 has 12 amino acids. Whole-study findings and limits: What dominated the ex vivo response were HLA-C-restricted CMV-specific TCR beta clonotypes. Cumulative public TCR beta family frequency identified CMV carriers with the relevant HLA.

Each CDR3 protein is one row after TCRdb ran MiXCR on the reads. Among about 160,000 distinct CDR3 sequences listed, roughly 22% were seen once. The genes are TRBV4-3 and TRBJ2-7; D is unclear. Sample: CD8+ T cells from cultured PBMCs, taken from culture after CMV antigen stimulation. The clonotype originates from a human donor in good health (CMV status not recorded). Some clones in this sample may be carry-over from other donors' samples. The CDR3 nucleotides are TGCGCCAGCAGCCAAGAGACCACAAAGCAGTACTTC. Residues: CASSQETTKQYF.